This T cell receptor beta chain was recovered during a study of Ad26.COV2.S vaccination and SARS-CoV-2 variants. As for the study in general: It was the COV1001 Ad26.COV2.S trial arm that included the donor. Once or twice, 56 days apart, Ad26.COV2.S was delivered intramuscularly.

Here immunoSEQ multiplex PCR was the method, and the copy in TCRdb shows in-frame clones only, minus some. The table records fewer than 400,000 clones, about 89% of them present only once. This CDR3 has 15 amino acids. Germline V gives CDR1 MNHEY, CDR2 SVGAGI. V lost 4 bases and J lost 2; bases outside the gene matches: 5. Stated treatment: some 19 received Ad26.COV2.S at low or high dose, single or two shots; roughly five received placebo; per-sample allocation not given. Specimens were obtained on day 63 following the first vaccine or placebo injection. An adult donor aged 18-55 years was enrolled in Boston. In the case of this clone: Its antigen is not known.

Study-wide findings and caveats: Whether participants received vaccine or placebo, their non-spike TCR breadth was similar.

V usage is TRBV6-5 and J usage is TRBJ1-5; 7 bases map to TRBD1. The receptor was derived from a person between 18 and 65 years old who received the Ad26.COV2.S COVID-19 vaccine or a placebo. Sequencing was performed on peripheral blood, taken in a trial of Ad26.COV2.S vaccine versus placebo. For the CDR3, the DNA is TGTGCCAGCAGTTCCGACAGGGTTCGCAATCAGCCCCAGCATTTT. It yields the protein CASSSDRVRNQPQHF.